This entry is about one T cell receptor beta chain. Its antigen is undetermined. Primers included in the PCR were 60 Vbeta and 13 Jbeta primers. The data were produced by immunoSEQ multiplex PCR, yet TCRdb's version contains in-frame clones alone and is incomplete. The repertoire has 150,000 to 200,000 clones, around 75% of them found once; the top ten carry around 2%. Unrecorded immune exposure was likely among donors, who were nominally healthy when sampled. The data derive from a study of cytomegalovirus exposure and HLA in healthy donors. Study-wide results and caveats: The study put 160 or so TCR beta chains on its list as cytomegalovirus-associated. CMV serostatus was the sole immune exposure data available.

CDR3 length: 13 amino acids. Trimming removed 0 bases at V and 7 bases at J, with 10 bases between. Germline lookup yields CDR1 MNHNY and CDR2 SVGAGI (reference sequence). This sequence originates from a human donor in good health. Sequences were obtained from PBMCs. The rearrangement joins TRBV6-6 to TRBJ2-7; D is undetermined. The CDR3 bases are TGTGCCAGCAGTTACTCGCAGGCTGGGGAGCAGTACTTC. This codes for CASSYSQAGEQYF.